A single sample is the source of the 26 T cell receptor beta chains below, sequenced in a study of identical twins. A single record per CDR3 protein comes from TCRdb applying MiXCR to the 5' RACE reads. The sample has some 1,700,000 distinct CDR3 sequences; about 30% are singletons. Input material: cord blood. The receptors come from a newborn girl in good health.

This clonotype was recorded a few times. V usage is TRBV20-1 and J usage is TRBJ2-7; 10 bases are a match to TRBD2. The CDR3 runs to 18 residues. CDR1 DFQATT and CDR2 SNEGSKA come from the germline V gene (reference sequence). V lost 3 bases and J lost 0; bases outside the gene matches: 14. The CDR3: CSARGRLAGAMSSYEQYF. The CDR3 bases are TGCAGTGCTAGGGGTAGACTAGCGGGCGCCATGAGCTCCTACGAGCAGTACTTC.

The sample holds many counts of this clonotype. The chain couples TRBV6-6 to TRBJ2-7; D remains ambiguous. Germline V gene sequence: CDR1 MNHNY, CDR2 SVGAGI (reference sequence). With 5 bases removed from V and 2 bases from J, the gap between germline ends came to 13 bases. The CDR3 totals 14 residues. The CDR3 region has the DNA TGTGCCAGCAGTCCCACCGGCCCCACCTACGAGCAGTACTTC. Its protein product is CASSPTGPTYEQYF.

A remark on this clonotype: A single base separates this from a much larger clone, so it may be a read error. The V and J genes are TRBV27 and TRBJ2-4; 10 positions match TRBD2. V shed 6 bases and J 16 bases; nucleotides not matched to a gene: 15. Germline V CDR1 and CDR2: MNHEY, SMNVEV (reference sequence). The CDR3 spans 14 residues. CDR3 nucleotide sequence: TGTGCCAGCAGCATAGCGGGAGGAGGGAACGAGCATTACTTC. Translation: CASSIAGGGNEHYF.

Comment on this clonotype: This may be a read error: a much more frequent sequence differs by one nucleotide. The chain has TRBV6-5 and TRBJ2-1; 14 bases agree with TRBD2. The CDR3 runs to 16 residues. The germline V gene encodes CDR1 MNHEY and CDR2 SVGAGI. Here the CDR3 DNA reads TGTGCCAGCGCCGGGACTAGCGGGAGCTCCTACAATGAGCGGTTCTTC. This codes for CASAGTSGSSYNERFF.

This clonotype was observed a few times. The CDR3: CASSYSDRFTYGYTF. Written as DNA, the CDR3 is TGTGCCAGCAGTTATTCCGACAGATTCACCTATGGCTACACCTTC. The chain combines TRBV6-6 with TRBJ1-2; a possible D gene is TRBD1 (5 bases). The ends were cut back, 3 bases at V and 4 bases at J, with 15 bases in the middle. Germline V lookup: CDR1 MNHNY, CDR2 SVGAGI (reference sequence). The CDR3 is 15 amino acids.

This chain links TRBV20-1 with TRBJ2-1; D uncertain. With 1 base removed from V and 6 bases from J, the gap between germline ends came to 13 bases. The germline V gene encodes CDR1 DFQATT and CDR2 SNEGSKA (reference sequence). This CDR3 contains 14 residues. The CDR3 nucleotides are TGCAGTGCTAGAGCCAACCCCAATCGCAATGAGCAGTTCTTC. Translated: CSARANPNRNEQFF.

This clonotype appeared a few times. The chain joins TRBV20-1 to TRBJ2-1, with 7 bases lining up with TRBD1. V shed 5 bases and J 8 bases; nucleotides not matched to a gene: 6. Germline V gene sequence: CDR1 DFQATT, CDR2 SNEGSKA (reference sequence). This CDR3 is 12 amino acids long. CDR3 coding DNA: TGCAGTGCTGACCGGGACAGCTATGAGCAGTTCTTC. As protein: CSADRDSYEQFF.

A few counts support this clonotype. CDR3: CASSSLPGTVDYGYTF. In DNA, the CDR3 is TGTGCCAGCAGCTCCTTGCCCGGGACAGTTGACTATGGCTACACCTTC. The chain is built from TRBV7-8 and TRBJ1-2, with 7 bases identical to TRBD1. V shed 4 bases and J 3 bases; nucleotides not matched to a gene: 11. The CDR3 consists of 16 residues. Per the germline V gene, CDR1 is SGHVS and CDR2 is FQNEAQ.

The chain employs TRBV6-1 and TRBJ2-1; 10 bases are shared with TRBD2. Germline assignment: CDR1 MNHNS and CDR2 SASEGT. CDR3 length: 17 residues. The J segment lost 10 bases and the V segment lost 6 bases, leaving 18 bases of the junction unmatched. CDR3 in amino acids: CASSPAKTSGRNGEQFF. The DNA of the CDR3 is TGTGCCAGCAGCCCCGCGAAGACTAGCGGGCGAAATGGAGAGCAGTTCTTC.

This clonotype has only a few counts. The chain is built from TRBV2 and TRBJ1-1, with D maybe TRBD1 (5 bases). The V end was cut by 4 bases, the J end by 5 bases, with 32 bases between. The CDR3 runs 20 residues. Germline values: CDR1 SNHLY, CDR2 FYNNEI. CDR3 region: CASSALPGRRLRGDGTEAFF. CDR3 DNA: TGTGCCAGCAGTGCTCTCCCGGGGCGAAGACTTCGGGGGGATGGGACTGAAGCTTTCTTT.

The V gene is TRBV20-1, the J gene TRBJ2-7; D remains ambiguous. This CDR3 spans 12 amino acids. Per the germline V gene, CDR1 is DFQATT and CDR2 is SNEGSKA (reference sequence). The CDR3 DNA reads as TGCAGGGCCCGTGACGGCGCCTACGAGCAGTACTTC. Translation gives CRARDGAYEQYF.

CDR3 in DNA: TGCGCCAGCAGCCAAGGTGACGGGACTTATGGCTACACCTTC. Its translation is CASSQGDGTYGYTF. This chain uses TRBV4-1 with TRBJ1-2; maybe TRBD1 (5 bases). Trimming took 1 base from V and 5 from J, leaving 11 bases between them. Germline-derived CDR1 and CDR2 are MGHRA and YSYEKL. This CDR3 spans 14 amino acids.

This clonotype was recorded a few times. The chain couples TRBV20-1 to TRBJ2-3; D ambiguous. The CDR3 spans 20 residues. Germline V lookup: CDR1 DFQATT, CDR2 SNEGSKA (reference sequence). Trimming removed 1 base from V and 2 bases from J, with 28 bases in between. The CDR3 is CSARGLELDPKDGITDTQYF. The CDR3 coding sequence is TGCAGTGCTAGAGGTTTGGAATTGGACCCGAAGGACGGCATCACAGATACGCAGTATTTT.

The sample holds many counts of this clonotype. Germline is not matched at one junction end, which may reflect a read error. The rearrangement joins TRBV5-1 to TRBJ2-1; 11 bases map to TRBD2. The germline V gene has CDR1 SGHRS and CDR2 YFSETQ. The CDR3 is 13 amino acids. CDR3 loop: CASRLAGYNEQFF. DNA of the CDR3: TGTGCCAGCAGACTAGCGGGGTACAATGAGCAGTTCTTC. The full variable domain, with the rest looked up from reference TRBV5-1 and TRBJ2-1, is KAGVTQTPRYLIKTRGQQVTLSCSPISGHRSVSWYQQTPGQGLQFLFEYFSETQRNKGNFPGRFSGRQFSNSRSEMNVSTLELGDSALYLCASRLAGYNEQFFGPGTRLTVL.

The chain recombines TRBV10-2 with TRBJ1-5; D is possibly TRBD1 (5 bases). Trimming took 3 bases from V and 5 from J, leaving 8 bases between them. This CDR3 region has 13 residues. Germline CDR1 reads WSHSY; CDR2 reads SAAADI. CDR3 coding DNA: TGCGCCAGCAGTGAAGACAGTTATCAGCCCCAGCATTTT. Translating it yields CASSEDSYQPQHF.

A single count supports this clonotype. The genes are TRBV7-2 and TRBJ1-6, with D perhaps TRBD1 (5 bases). V was clipped by 1 base and J by 0 bases, with 13 bases between them. Germline-derived CDR1 and CDR2 are SGHTA and FQGNSA. The CDR3 length is 18 residues. The CDR3 sequence is CASSLGLTASSYNSPLHF. The CDR3 DNA sequence: TGTGCCAGCAGCTTAGGGTTGACAGCCAGCTCCTATAATTCACCCCTCCACTTT.

A remark on this clonotype: Germline is not matched at one junction end, which may reflect a read error. V is TRBV20-1 and J is TRBJ2-2; 9 nucleotides match TRBD1. The CDR3 is 14 residues long. Germline CDR1 and CDR2: DFQATT and SNEGSKA (reference sequence). CDR3 DNA sequence: TGCAGTGCTAGACAAACAGGGGGCACCGGGGAGCCGTTTTTT. Amino acid sequence: CSARQTGGTGEPFF.

As regards this clonotype: Relative to the germline gene, one junction end is altered; a read error may explain this. The chain uses TRBV28 and TRBJ2-1; D possibly corresponds to TRBD2 (6 bases). Germline values: CDR1 MDHEN, CDR2 SYDVKM. This CDR3 is 12 amino acids long. The DNA of the CDR3 is TGTGCCAGCAGTTCAAGTCAGGTACTAGCAGACTTC. Encoded protein: CASSSSQVLADF.

This clonotype was counted at least ten times. The V call is TRBV12-3 or TRBV12-4, the J call TRBJ2-3, with D uncertain. V shed 3 bases and J shed 2 bases, with 6 bases lying between them. There are 13 residues in the CDR3. CDR3 DNA sequence: TGTGCCAGCAGTTTTGAGTTCACAGATACGCAGTATTTT. This codes for CASSFEFTDTQYF.

This clonotype has more than one count but fewer than ten. V and J are TRBV10-3 and TRBJ1-1, with D possibly being TRBD1 (5 bases). Germline V CDR1 and CDR2: ENHRY, SYGVKD. Between the trimmed V and J ends, which lost 4 bases and 4 bases, there was a span of 13 bases. CDR3 length: 14 amino acids. In DNA form, the CDR3 reads TGTGCCATCAGTGCTGCGGGTAGGGGCACTGAAGCTTTCTTT. Translation gives CAISAAGRGTEAFF.

The chain uses TRBV6-5 and TRBJ2-4; 7 bases match TRBD1. With 2 bases clipped from V and 1 base from J, the junction kept 5 bases outside the gene matches. Germline V lookup: CDR1 MNHEY, CDR2 SVGAGI. The CDR3 is 16 amino acids. CDR3 DNA sequence: TGTGCCAGCAGTTACGTCCAACAGGGGGCCAAAAACATTCAGTACTTC. It is translated as CASSYVQQGAKNIQYF.

The chain has TRBV2 and TRBJ2-1; 8 nucleotides agree with TRBD1. Germline V gives CDR1 SNHLY, CDR2 FYNNEI. The CDR3 consists of 12 residues. V was clipped by 6 bases and J by 10 bases; unmatched bases: 5. The CDR3 DNA reads TGTGCCAGCAGGCATGACAGGGGAGAGCAGTTCTTC. Its translation: CASRHDRGEQFF.

The rearrangement uses TRBV14 and TRBJ1-1; 7 bases match TRBD1. Germline loops: CDR1 SGHDN, CDR2 FVKESK. CDR3 length equals 16 residues. V shed 2 bases and J 1 base; nucleotides not matched to a gene: 7. The CDR3 loop is CASSQTAGGQNTEAFF. CDR3 bases: TGTGCCAGCAGCCAAACTGCAGGGGGGCAGAACACTGAAGCTTTCTTT.

The chain joins TRBV20-1 to TRBJ1-2, with unresolved D. There are 10 residues in the CDR3. The germline V gene has CDR1 DFQATT and CDR2 SNEGSKA (reference sequence). Between the trimmed V and J ends, which lost 5 bases and 8 bases, there was a span of 9 bases. The CDR3 reads CSAPAWGYTF. CDR3 nucleotides: TGCAGTGCTCCTGCTTGGGGCTACACCTTC.

This clonotype came up many times. The chain employs TRBV6-6 and TRBJ2-3; maybe TRBD1 (6 bases). Germline loops: CDR1 MNHNY, CDR2 SVGAGI (reference sequence). The ends were cut back, 0 bases at V and 5 bases at J, with 12 bases in the middle. The CDR3 sequence is 15 residues long. CDR3 nucleotide sequence: TGTGCCAGCAGTTACTCGTCCCCAGGGGTAGATACGCAGTATTTT. Translating gives CASSYSSPGVDTQYF.

This clonotype was counted many times. The rearrangement joins TRBV29-1 to TRBJ2-1; unclear D gene. V was trimmed by 7 bases and J by 4 bases, leaving 8 bases between them. Germline CDR1 is SQVTM and CDR2 is ANQGSEA. This CDR3 contains 11 residues. This chain's CDR3 is CSALRYNEQFF. CDR3 DNA sequence: TGCAGCGCCCTGCGATACAATGAGCAGTTCTTC.